The source of this T cell receptor (beta chain) is a study of shared clonotypes between healthy human individuals. Study-wide findings and caveats: Since donors were few, the genetic and exposure-history diversity represented was limited.

About this clone itself: The antigen is not known.

TCRdb's copy holds only in-frame clones and misses some; the assay was immunoSEQ multiplex PCR. The table records some 530,000 clones, around 80% of them present only once. Trimming at V came to 0 bases and at J to 6 bases, leaving 0 bases not matched to a gene. This CDR3 has 15 amino acids. The germline CDR1 and CDR2 sequences are SGHAT and FQNNGV. J is TRBJ2-7 and V is TRBV11-2, with 15 bases fitting TRBD2. Sequencing was carried out using PBMCs. The TCR originated in a woman between 40 and 50 years old in good health. Some clones in this sample may be carry-over from other donors' samples. CDR3 DNA: TGTGCCAGCAGCTTAGAGGGACTAGCGGGAGGCGAGCAGTACTTC. It translates to CASSLEGLAGGEQYF.